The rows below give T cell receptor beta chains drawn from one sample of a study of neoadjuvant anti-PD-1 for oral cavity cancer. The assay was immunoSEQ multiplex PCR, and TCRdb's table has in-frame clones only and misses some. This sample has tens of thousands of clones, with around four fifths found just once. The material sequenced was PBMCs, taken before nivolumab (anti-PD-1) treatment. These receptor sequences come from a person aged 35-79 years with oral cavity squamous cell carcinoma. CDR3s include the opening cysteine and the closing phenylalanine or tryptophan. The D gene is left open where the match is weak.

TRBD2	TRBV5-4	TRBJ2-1	CASSPGTSGYNEQFF
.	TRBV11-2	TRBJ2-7	CASSLGRLSYEQYF
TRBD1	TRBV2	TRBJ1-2	CASRTGTGGDYGYTF
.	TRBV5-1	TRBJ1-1	CASSLAPLGAEAFF
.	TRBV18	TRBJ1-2	CASSPSDSPGGYTF
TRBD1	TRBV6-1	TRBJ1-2	CASSEAGQPYGYTF
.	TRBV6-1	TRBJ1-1	CASSDKGGGRSTEAFF
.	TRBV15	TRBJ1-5	CATSTSLGVNQPQHF
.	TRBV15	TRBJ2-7	CATSRGYEQYF
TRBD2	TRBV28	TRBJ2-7	CASTAGAYEQYF
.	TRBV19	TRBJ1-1	CASSQGFTEAFF
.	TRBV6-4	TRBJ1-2	CASSKEGGYGYTF
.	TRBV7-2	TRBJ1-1	CASSLVKGANTEAFF
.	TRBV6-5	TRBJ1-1	CASSYRDSNTEAFF
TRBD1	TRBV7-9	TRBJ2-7	CASSLEQGTSYEQYF
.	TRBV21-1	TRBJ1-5	CASRGQPARLNQPQHF
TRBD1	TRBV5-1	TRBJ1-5	CASSPGQSFGNQPQHF
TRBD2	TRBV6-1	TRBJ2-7	CASSVIAGGLNEQYF
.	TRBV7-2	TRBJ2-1	CASSSWTSSSYNEQFF
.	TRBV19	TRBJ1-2	CASSTPQPTGDYGYTF
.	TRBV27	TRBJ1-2	CASSSGRPPWPGYTF
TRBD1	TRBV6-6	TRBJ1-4	CASLNRGKEKLFF
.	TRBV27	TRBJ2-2	CASRLDRSSTGELFF
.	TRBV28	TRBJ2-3	CASSGGEGRGRLDTQYF
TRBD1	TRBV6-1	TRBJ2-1	CASWDRGSNEQFF
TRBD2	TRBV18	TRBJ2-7	CASSRKTSGESFEQYF
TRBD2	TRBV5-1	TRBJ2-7	CASSPPGLAYEQYF
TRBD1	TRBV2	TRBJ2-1	CASSLQGSSYNEQFF
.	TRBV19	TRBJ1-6	CASTSGGYNSPLHF
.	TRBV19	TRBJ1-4	CASSMGAAEKLFF
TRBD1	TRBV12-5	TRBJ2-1	CASGPDMGQPSSYNEQFF
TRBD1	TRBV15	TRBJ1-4	CATSVRTGGEEKLFF
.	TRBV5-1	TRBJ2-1	CASSPSSRVDNEQFF
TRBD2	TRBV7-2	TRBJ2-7	CASSPTRTSGIYEQYF
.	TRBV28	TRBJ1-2	CASSLPRGQYGYTF
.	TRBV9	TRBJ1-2	CASSVAITDGYTF
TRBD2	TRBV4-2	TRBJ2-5	CASSQGLAGGRETQYF
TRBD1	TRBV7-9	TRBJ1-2	CASSRDRGGYTF
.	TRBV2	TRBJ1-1	CASSTSTRRSEAFF
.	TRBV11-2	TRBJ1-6	CASSLNRGKSPLHF
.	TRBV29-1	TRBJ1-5	CSVCLSASSNQPQHF
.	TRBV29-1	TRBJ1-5	CSVRENNQPQHF
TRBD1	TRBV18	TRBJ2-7	CATNPRGQDEQYF
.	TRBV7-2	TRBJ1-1	CASSRVGLNTEAFF
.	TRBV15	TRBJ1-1	CATSSATGNTEAFF
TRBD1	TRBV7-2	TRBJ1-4	CASSLAATGDEKLFF
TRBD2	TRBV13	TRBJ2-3	CASSLVLGLGSTDTQYF
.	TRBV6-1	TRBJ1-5	CASSVQGFGQPQHF
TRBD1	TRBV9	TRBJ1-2	CASSPFEGQGYGYTF
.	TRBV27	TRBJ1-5	CASSPFAQGPNQPQHF
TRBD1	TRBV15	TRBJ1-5	CATSTWDRANQPQHF
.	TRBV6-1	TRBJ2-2	CASSTGQTNTGELFF
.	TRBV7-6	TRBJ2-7	CASSLTAGAYEQYF
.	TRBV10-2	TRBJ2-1	CASRASSSYNEQFF
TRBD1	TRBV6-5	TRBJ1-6	CASSYRGQGNSPLHF